This T cell receptor (beta chain) comes out of a study of technical replicates of blood from a handful of donors. Germline V gives CDR1 SGHVS, CDR2 FQNEAQ. After removal of 1 base from V and 1 base from J, the junction contained 1 base not matched to a gene. The CDR3 covers 15 residues. This clone was recorded only once. Method: immunoSEQ multiplex PCR; TCRdb's copy keeps in-frame clones and lacks some. The sample has about 80,000 clones, less than 99% seen once. The chain carries TRBV7-8 and TRBJ1-5; the match to TRBD1 covers 7 bases. Sample: T cells isolated from PBMCs. The sequence came from a human donor in good health. CDR3 DNA sequence: TGTGCCAGCAGCTTAGAGGGGGCGAGCAATCAGCCCCAGCATTTT. This encodes CASSLEGASNQPQHF.